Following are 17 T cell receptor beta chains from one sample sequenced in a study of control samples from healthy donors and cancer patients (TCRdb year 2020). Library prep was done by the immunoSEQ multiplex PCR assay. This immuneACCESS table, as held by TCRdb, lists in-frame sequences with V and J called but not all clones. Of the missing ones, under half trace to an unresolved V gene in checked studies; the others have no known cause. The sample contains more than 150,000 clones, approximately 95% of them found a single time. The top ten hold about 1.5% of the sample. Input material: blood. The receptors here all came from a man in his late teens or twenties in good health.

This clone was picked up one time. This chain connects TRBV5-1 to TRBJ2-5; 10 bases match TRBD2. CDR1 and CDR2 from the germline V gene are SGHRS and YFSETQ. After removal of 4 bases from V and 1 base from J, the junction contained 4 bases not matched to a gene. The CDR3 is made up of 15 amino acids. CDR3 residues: CASSTAGGPQETQYF. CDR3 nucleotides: TGCGCCAGCAGCACAGCGGGGGGGCCCCAAGAGACCCAGTACTTC.

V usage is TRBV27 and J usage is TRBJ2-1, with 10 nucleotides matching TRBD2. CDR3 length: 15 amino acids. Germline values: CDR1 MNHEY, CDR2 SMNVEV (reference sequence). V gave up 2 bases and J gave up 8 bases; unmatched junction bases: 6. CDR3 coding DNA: TGTGCCAGCAGTTTACCCAGCGGGGGGGAGGATGAGCAGTTCTTC. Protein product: CASSLPSGGEDEQFF.

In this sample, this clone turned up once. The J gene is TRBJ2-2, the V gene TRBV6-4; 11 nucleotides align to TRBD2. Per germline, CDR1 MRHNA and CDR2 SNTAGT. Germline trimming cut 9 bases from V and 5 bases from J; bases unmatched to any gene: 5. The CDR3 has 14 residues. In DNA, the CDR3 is TGTGCCAGTAAGACTAGCGGGACAACCGGGGAGCTGTTTTTT. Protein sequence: CASKTSGTTGELFF.

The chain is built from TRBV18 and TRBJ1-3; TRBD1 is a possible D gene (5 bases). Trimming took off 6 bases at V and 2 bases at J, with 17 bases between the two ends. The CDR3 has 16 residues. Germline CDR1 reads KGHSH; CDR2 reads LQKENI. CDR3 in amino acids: CASSLGHQVAGNTIYF. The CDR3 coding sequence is TGTGCCAGCTCCCTTGGACACCAGGTCGCTGGAAACACCATATATTTT.

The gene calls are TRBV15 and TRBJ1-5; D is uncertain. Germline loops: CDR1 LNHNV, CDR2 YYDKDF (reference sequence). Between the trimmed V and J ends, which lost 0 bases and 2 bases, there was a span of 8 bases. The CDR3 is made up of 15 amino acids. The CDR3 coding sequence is TGTGCCACCAGCAGAGATCTGGGAGGCAATCAGCCCCAGCATTTT. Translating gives CATSRDLGGNQPQHF. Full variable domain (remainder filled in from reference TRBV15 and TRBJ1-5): DAMVIQNPRYQVTQFGKPVTLSCSQTLNHNVMYWYQQKSSQAPKLLFHYYDKDFNNEADTPDNFQSRRPNTSFCFLDIRSPGLGDTAMYLCATSRDLGGNQPQHFGDGTRLSIL.

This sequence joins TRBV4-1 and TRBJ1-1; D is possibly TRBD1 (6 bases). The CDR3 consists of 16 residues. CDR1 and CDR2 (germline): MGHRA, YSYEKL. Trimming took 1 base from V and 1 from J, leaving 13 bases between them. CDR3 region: CASSQAMRGPNTEAFF. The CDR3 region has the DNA TGCGCCAGCAGCCAAGCCATGCGGGGGCCGAACACTGAAGCTTTCTTT.

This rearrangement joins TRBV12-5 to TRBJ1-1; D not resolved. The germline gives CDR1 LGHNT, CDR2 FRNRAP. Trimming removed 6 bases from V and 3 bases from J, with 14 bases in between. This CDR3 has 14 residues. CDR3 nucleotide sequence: TGTGCTAGTGGCTCCTCGGACCGGGACACTGAAGCTTTCTTT. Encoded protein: CASGSSDRDTEAFF.

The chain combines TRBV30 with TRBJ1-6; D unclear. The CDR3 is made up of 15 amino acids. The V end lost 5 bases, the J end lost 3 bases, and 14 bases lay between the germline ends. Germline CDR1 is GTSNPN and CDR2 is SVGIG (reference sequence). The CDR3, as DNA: TGTGCCTGGCACGATCGCGGAATCTATAATTCACCCCTCCACTTT. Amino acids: CAWHDRGIYNSPLHF.

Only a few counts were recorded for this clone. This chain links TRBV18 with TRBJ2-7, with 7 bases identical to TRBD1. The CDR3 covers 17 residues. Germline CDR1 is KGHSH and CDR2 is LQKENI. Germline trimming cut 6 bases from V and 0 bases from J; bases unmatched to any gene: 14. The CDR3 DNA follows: TGTGCCAGCTCTCTCGGACAGGATTCCTCTAGCTCCTACGAGCAGTACTTC. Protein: CASSLGQDSSSSYEQYF. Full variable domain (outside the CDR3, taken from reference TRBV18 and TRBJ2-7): NAGVMQNPRHLVRRRGQEARLRCSPMKGHSHVYWYRQLPEEGLKFMVYLQKENIIDESGMPKERFSAEFPKEGPSILRIQQVVRGDSAAYFCASSLGQDSSSSYEQYFGPGTRLTVT.

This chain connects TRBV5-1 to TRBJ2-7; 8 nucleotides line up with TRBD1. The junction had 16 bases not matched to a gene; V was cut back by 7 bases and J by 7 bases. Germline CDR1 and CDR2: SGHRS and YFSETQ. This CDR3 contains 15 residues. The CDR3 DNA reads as TGCGCCAGCTCCGGACAGGGTACTCCTCTGGGGGAGCAGTACTTC. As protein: CASSGQGTPLGEQYF. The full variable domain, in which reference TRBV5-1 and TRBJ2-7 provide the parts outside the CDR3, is KAGVTQTPRYLIKTRGQQVTLSCSPISGHRSVSWYQQTPGQGLQFLFEYFSETQRNKGNFPGRFSGRQFSNSRSEMNVSTLELGDSALYLCASSGQGTPLGEQYFGPGTRLTVT.

This CDR3 is CASSPTGEGNQPQHF. CDR3 DNA sequence: TGTGCCAGTTCCCCGACAGGGGAGGGCAATCAGCCCCAGCATTTT. V usage is TRBV19 and J usage is TRBJ1-5; 8 nucleotides align to TRBD1. This CDR3 has 15 amino acids. Germline V lookup: CDR1 LNHDA, CDR2 SQIVND (reference sequence). V was clipped by 8 bases and J by 2 bases; unmatched bases: 8.

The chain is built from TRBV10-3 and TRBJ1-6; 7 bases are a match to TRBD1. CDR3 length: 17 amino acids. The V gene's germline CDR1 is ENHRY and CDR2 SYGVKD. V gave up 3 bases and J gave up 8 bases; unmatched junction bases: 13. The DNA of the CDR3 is TGTGCCATCAGTGAAAGGGACAGTCGCGTAAGTGATTCACCCCTCCACTTT. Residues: CAISERDSRVSDSPLHF.

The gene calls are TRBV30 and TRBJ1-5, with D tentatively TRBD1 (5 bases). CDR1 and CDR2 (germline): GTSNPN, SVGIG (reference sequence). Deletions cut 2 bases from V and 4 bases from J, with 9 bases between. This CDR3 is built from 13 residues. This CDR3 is CAWSSGWNQPQHF. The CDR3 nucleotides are TGTGCCTGGAGTTCAGGGTGGAATCAGCCCCAGCATTTT.

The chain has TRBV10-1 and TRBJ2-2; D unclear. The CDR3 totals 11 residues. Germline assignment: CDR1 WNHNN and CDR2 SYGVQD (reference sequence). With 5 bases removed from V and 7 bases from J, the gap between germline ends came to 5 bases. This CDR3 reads CASSSYGELFF. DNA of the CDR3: TGCGCCAGCAGTAGTTACGGGGAGCTGTTTTTT.

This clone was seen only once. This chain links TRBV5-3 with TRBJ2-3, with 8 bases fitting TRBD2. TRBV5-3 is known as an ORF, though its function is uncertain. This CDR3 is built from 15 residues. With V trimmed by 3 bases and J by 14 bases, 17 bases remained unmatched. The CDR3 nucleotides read TGTGCCAGAAGCTGTGTAGCGGGGAGAGAGACGGAGGGGTATTTT. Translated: CARSCVAGRETEGYF.

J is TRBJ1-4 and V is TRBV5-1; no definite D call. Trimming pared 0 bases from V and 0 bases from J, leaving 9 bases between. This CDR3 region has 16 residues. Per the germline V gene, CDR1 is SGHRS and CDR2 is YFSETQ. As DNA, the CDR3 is TGCGCCAGCAGCTTGGACGGAAGTTCAACTAATGAAAAACTGTTTTTT. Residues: CASSLDGSSTNEKLFF.

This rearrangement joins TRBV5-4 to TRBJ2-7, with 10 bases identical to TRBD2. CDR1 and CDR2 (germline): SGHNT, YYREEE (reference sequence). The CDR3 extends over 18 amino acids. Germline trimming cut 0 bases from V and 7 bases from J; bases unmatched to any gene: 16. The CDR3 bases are TGTGCCAGCAGCTTGGCCACACTAGCGGGGAAAGAGTTACGGGAGCAGTACTTC. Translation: CASSLATLAGKELREQYF.